This T cell receptor beta chain appears in the sequencing data of a study of cytomegalovirus exposure and HLA in healthy donors (dated by TCRdb to the late 2010s). General notes on the study: The roughly 670 repertoires of the first cohort and the roughly 120 validation repertoires were produced on the same platform, according to a later analysis. To predict cytomegalovirus infection status, the study brought together high-throughput TCR immunosequencing, statistical association of individual TCRs with disease status, and machine learning. Besides the first cohort of under 700 subjects, a separate validation cohort made up of 120 different subjects was used. The study aimed to test whether cataloging public T cell receptors could reveal signatures of past pathogen exposure. On the study overall, not on this receptor specifically: A few of the identified cytomegalovirus-associated TCR beta chains were confirmed in vitro to be specific for cytomegalovirus antigens. A later analysis lacked HLA typing for the validation cohort, so it scored co-occurrence in that cohort across all 120 or so repertoires. Cytomegalovirus status was reported to be diagnosed by the classifier with high specificity and sensitivity in both the original and validation cohorts. Across donors, most TCR sequences were observed very rarely, whereas some public TCRs were present in many individuals. The authors suggested that the approach could potentially be extended to other disease states and immunological phenotypes. In the study, about 150 TCR beta chains were listed as associated with cytomegalovirus. In a later analysis, TCRs clustered in the first cohort were found to also tend to co-occur in the 120 or so validation repertoires, with 85% to 95% of cluster scores above 0.

Library prep was done by the immunoSEQ multiplex PCR assay. Under the source paper's analysis protocol: To diagnose cytomegalovirus status from the catalog of TCR beta chain sequences, a statistical classification framework was built. Held by TCRdb, this immuneACCESS table contains in-frame sequences only and omits some clones. Under half of the omission traces to an unresolved V gene where checked; the cause of the rest is unknown. V and J calls and clone size come straight from that table; D and trimming were deduced from the DNA. Within this sample are roughly 63,000 clones, with 80% to 90% of them counted one time only. The top ten hold 0.95% to 1.5% of the sample. The germline V and J ends show losses of 6 bases and 4 bases respectively, and no gene match explains 2 bases of the junction. CDR1 is given as MNHNY and CDR2 as SVGAGI, both from the germline V gene (reference sequence). Measured from the cysteine to the phenylalanine, the CDR3 is 13 residues long. Solely the CDR3 DNA is kept, with 39 bases framed from the first base.

Details on this clone: The antigen it binds to is not known. No much larger clone is present one base from it, and per-base qualities are unavailable.

The donors belonged to the validation cohort of about 120 subjects, which was separate from the approximately 700-subject first cohort. The sequencing input was PBMCs. The TCR originated in a woman aged 18-29 years in good health and CMV-seronegative. The rearrangement joined TRBV6-6 to TRBJ2-2; TRBD2 fits 7 bases in the junction. The sequence in DNA is TGTGCCAGCAGAGGGAGGGGCACCGGGGAGCTGTTTTTT. It translates to CASRGRGTGELFF.